Given below is one T cell receptor (beta chain) in context. In the original workflow: How many nucleated cells were present was estimated from reference gene primer amplification. TCRdb's table, derived via immunoSEQ multiplex PCR, lists solely in-frame clones and lacks some. Clonal size and the V and J genes are those of that table, whereas D and trimming came from the DNA. The repertoire consists of 250,000 or so clones, with approximately 89% occurring once and the leading ten covering 4% to 5%. This specimen belongs to a study of blood T cell repertoires in COVID-19. Study details: Acute and convalescent COVID-19 samples came from the United States, Italy and Spain.

The TCR sequence derives from a woman aged 35 to 49 who had recovered from COVID-19. Sequenced input: peripheral blood.

Here the CDR3 DNA reads TGTGCCAGTAAACTAGCGGGAGGGCCCGAGGAGACCCAGTACTTC. It translates to CASKLAGGPEETQYF. This rearrangement joins TRBV19 to TRBJ2-5; 13 bases are a match to TRBD2. The length of the CDR3 is 15 residues. With V trimmed by 7 bases and J by 5 bases, 7 bases remained unmatched. Germline CDR1 is LNHDA and CDR2 is SQIVND (reference sequence).